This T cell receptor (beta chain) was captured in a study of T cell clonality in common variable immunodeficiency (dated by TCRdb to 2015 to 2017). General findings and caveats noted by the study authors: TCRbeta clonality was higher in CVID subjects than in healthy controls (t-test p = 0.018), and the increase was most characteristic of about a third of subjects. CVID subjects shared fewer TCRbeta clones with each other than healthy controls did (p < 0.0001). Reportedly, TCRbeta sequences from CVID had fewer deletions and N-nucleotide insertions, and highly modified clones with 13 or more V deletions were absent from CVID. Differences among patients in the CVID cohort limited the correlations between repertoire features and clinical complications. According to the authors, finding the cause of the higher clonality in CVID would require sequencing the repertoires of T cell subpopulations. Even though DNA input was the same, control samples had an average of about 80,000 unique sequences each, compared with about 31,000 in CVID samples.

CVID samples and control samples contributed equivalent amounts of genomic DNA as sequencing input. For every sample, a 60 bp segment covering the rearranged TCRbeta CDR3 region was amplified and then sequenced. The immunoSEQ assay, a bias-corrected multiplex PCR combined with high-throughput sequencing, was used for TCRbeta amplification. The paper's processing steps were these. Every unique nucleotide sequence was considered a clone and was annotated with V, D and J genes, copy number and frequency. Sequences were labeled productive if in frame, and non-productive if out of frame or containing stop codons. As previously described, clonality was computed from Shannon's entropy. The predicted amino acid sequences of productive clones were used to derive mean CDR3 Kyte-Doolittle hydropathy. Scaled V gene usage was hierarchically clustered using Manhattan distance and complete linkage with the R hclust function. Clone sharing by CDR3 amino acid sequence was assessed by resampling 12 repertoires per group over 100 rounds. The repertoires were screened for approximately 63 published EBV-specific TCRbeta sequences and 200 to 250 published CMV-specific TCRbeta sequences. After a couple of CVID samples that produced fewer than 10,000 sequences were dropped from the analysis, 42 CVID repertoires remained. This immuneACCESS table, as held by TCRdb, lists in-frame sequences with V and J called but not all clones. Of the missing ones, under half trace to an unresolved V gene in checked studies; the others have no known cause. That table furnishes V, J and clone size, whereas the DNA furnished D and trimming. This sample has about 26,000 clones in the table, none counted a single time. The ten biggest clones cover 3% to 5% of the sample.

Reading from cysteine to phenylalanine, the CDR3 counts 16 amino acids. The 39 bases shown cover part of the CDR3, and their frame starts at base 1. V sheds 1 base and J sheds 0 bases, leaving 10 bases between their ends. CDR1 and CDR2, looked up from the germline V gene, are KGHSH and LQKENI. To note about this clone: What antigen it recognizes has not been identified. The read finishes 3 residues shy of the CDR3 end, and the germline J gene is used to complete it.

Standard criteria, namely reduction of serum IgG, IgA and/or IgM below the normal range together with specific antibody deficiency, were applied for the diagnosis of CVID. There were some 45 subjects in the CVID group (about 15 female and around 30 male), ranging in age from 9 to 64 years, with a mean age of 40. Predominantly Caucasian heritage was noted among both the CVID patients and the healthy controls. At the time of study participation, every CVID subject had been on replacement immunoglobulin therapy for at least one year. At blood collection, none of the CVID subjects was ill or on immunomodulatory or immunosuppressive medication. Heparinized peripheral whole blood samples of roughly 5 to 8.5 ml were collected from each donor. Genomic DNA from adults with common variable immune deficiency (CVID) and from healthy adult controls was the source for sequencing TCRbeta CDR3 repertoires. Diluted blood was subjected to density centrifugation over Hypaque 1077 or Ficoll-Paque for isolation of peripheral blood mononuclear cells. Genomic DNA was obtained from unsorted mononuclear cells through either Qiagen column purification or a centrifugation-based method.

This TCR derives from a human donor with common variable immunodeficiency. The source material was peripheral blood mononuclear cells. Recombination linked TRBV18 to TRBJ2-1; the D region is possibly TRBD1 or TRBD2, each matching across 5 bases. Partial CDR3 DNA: TGTGCCAGCTCACCACTGCCAGGGAGCTCCTACAATGAG. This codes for CASSPLPGSSYNE. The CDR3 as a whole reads CASSPLPGSSYNEQFF.